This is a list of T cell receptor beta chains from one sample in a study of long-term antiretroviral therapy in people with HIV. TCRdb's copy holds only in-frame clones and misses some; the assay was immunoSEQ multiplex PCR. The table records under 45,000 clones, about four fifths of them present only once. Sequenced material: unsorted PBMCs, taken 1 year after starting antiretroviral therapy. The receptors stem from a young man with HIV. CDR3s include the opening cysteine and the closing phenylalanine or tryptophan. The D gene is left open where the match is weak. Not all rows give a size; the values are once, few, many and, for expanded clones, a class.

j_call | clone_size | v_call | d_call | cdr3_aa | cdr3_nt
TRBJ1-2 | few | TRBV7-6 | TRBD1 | CASSSDRGNAYGYTF | TGTGCCAGCAGCTCCGACAGGGGCAATGCCTATGGCTACACCTTC
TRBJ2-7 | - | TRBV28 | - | CASSRLSYEQYF | TGTGCCAGCAGTCGCCTCTCCTACGAGCAGTACTTC
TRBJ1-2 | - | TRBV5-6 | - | CASSSLDTRGGYTF | TGTGCCAGCAGCTCCCTGGACACGAGGGGTGGCTACACCTTC
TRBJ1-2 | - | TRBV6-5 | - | CASSYKAGNGYTF | TGTGCCAGCAGTTATAAGGCAGGGAATGGCTACACCTTC
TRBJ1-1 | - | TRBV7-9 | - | CASSFDRGRAEAFF | TGTGCCAGCAGCTTTGACCGGGGGAGAGCTGAAGCTTTCTTT
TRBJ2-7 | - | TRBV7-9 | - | CASSLAGVTDEQYF | TGTGCCAGCAGCTTAGCGGGCGTAACCGACGAGCAGTACTTC
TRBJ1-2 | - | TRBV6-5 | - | CASSYRGSPADYTF | TGTGCCAGCAGTTACCGCGGCAGTCCCGCGGACTACACCTTC
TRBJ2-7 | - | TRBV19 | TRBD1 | CASSHRTGMKYF | TGTGCCAGTTCCCATCGGACAGGGATGAAGTACTTC
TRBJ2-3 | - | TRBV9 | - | CASSVGHRGSTDTQYF | TGTGCCAGCAGCGTAGGACACCGGGGTAGCACAGATACGCAGTATTTT
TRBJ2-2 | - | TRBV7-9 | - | CASSLSRPNTGELFF | TGTGCCAGCAGCTTGAGTCGGCCGAACACCGGGGAGCTGTTTTTT
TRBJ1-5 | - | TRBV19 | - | CASSRATTGLDQPQHF | TGTGCCAGTAGTAGAGCTACGACAGGTCTTGATCAGCCCCAGCATTTT
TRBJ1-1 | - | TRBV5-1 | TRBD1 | CASSLFQQGSSDAFF | TGCGCCAGCAGCTTGTTCCAACAGGGGTCCTCTGACGCTTTCTTT
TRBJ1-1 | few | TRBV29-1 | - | CSVPAGGEAFF | TGCAGCGTCCCCGCCGGTGGTGAAGCTTTCTTT
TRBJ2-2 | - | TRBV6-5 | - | CASSYSGVGELFF | TGTGCCAGCAGTTACTCAGGGGTAGGGGAGCTGTTTTTT
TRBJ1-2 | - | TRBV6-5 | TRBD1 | CASSYRDRRNYGYTF | TGTGCCAGCAGTTACCGGGACAGGCGTAACTATGGCTACACCTTC
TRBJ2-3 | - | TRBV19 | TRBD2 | CASSIPGLASTDTQYF | TGTGCCAGTAGTATTCCCGGACTAGCTTCAACAGATACGCAGTATTTT
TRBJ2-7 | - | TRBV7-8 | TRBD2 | CASSLTSGPLYEQYF | TGTGCCAGCAGCCTCACTAGCGGACCACTCTACGAGCAGTACTTC
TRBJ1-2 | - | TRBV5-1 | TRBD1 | CASSYNLDRAARGYTF | TGCGCCAGCAGCTATAACTTGGACAGGGCAGCAAGAGGCTACACCTTC
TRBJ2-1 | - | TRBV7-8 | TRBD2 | CASSPRQGTSGRLFSYNEQFF | TGTGCCAGCAGCCCCCGACAGGGGACTAGCGGGAGGTTATTCTCCTACAATGAGCAGTTCTTC
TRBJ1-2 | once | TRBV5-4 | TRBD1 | CASSLGQGYGGYTF | TGTGCCAGCAGCTTGGGACAGGGATACGGGGGCTACACCTTC
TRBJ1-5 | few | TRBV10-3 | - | CASAPTGSQPQHF | TGTGCCAGTGCGCCTACAGGGAGTCAGCCCCAGCATTTT
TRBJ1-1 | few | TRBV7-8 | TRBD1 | CASTPGTGATEAFF | TGTGCCAGCACCCCAGGGACAGGGGCCACTGAAGCTTTCTTT
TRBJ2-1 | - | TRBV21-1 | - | CAQTRLISEHNEQFF | TGTGCCCAAACCAGGCTAATAAGCGAACACAATGAGCAGTTCTTC
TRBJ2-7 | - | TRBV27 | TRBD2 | CASSLSGTSGRVSSYEQYF | TGTGCCAGCAGTCTCTCCGGGACTAGCGGGAGAGTCAGCTCCTACGAGCAGTACTTC
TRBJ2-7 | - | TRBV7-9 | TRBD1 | CASSPPGQRSGEQYF | TGTGCCAGCAGCCCGCCGGGACAGCGTTCTGGGGAGCAGTACTTC
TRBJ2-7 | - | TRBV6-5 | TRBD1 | CASSQTGGRNEQYF | TGTGCCAGCAGTCAGACAGGGGGCAGAAACGAGCAGTACTTC
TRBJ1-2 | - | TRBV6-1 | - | CASSERGVYYGYTF | TGTGCCAGCAGTGAAAGGGGGGTTTACTATGGCTACACCTTC
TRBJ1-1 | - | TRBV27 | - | CASGGNSNTEAFF | TGTGCCAGCGGGGGGAACTCGAACACTGAAGCTTTCTTT
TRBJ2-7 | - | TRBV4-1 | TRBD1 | CASSAGTGGAYEQYF | TGCGCCAGCAGCGCCGGGACAGGTGGAGCCTACGAGCAGTACTTC
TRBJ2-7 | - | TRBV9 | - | CASSPRSGAIYEQYF | TGTGCCAGCAGCCCCCGTAGCGGAGCCATTTACGAGCAGTACTTC
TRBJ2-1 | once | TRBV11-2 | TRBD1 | CASSHTGVDEQFF | TGTGCCAGCAGCCACACAGGGGTCGATGAGCAGTTCTTC
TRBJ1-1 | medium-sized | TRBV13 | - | CASSSLGDYTEAFF | TGTGCCAGCAGCTCACTGGGAGATTACACTGAAGCTTTCTTT
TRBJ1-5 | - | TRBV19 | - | CASSPLRGPQHF | TGTGCCAGTAGTCCGTTAAGGGGGCCCCAGCATTTT
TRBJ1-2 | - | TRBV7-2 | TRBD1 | CASSLAAGGYGYTF | TGTGCCAGCAGCTTAGCTGCAGGGGGCTATGGCTACACCTTC
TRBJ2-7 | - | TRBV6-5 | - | CASRKDSSYEQYF | TGTGCCAGCAGAAAAGACAGTTCCTACGAGCAGTACTTC
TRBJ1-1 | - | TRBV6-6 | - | CASSYSMGEADTEAFF | TGTGCCAGCAGTTACTCGATGGGGGAGGCGGACACTGAAGCTTTCTTT
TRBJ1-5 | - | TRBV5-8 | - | CASNQRRVGSNQPQHF | TGTGCCAGCAACCAGAGAAGGGTGGGGAGCAATCAGCCCCAGCATTTT
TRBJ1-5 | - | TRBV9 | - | CASSAGRDNQPQHF | TGTGCCAGCAGCGCCGGACGGGACAATCAGCCCCAGCATTTT
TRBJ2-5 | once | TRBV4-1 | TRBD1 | CASSQERGQGSATQYF | TGCGCCAGCAGCCAAGAACGAGGACAGGGCTCAGCGACCCAGTACTTC
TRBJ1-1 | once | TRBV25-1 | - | CASSLTGRGTEAFF | TGTGCCAGCAGCCTCACAGGGCGGGGTACTGAAGCTTTCTTT
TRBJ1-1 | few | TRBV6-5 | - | CASSYFRGGNTEAFF | TGTGCCAGCAGTTACTTCCGGGGGGGGAACACTGAAGCTTTCTTT
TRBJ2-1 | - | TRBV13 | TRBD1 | CASSCPRDSYNEQFF | TGTGCCAGCAGCTGCCCCCGGGACAGCTACAATGAGCAGTTCTTC
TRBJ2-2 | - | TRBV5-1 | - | CASSFYRPTGELFF | TGCGCCAGCAGCTTCTACAGACCTACCGGGGAGCTGTTTTTT
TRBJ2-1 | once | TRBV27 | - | CASSLSRSSYNEQFF | TGTGCCAGCAGTTTATCTAGGAGCTCCTACAATGAGCAGTTCTTC
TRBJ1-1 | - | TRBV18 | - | CASSPRGGTTEAFF | TGTGCCAGCTCACCACGTGGAGGGACCACTGAAGCTTTCTTT
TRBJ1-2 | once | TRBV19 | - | CASSIWRREDGYTF | TGTGCCAGTAGTATATGGCGCAGGGAGGACGGCTACACCTTC
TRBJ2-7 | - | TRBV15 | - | CATSPVPSYEQYF | TGTGCCACCAGTCCGGTCCCATCCTACGAGCAGTACTTC
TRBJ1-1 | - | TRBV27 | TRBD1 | CASSEQGRGAFF | TGTGCCAGCAGTGAACAGGGGCGGGGAGCTTTCTTT
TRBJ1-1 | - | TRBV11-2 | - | CASSLVGRGVNPNTEAFF | TGTGCCAGCAGCTTAGTCGGTAGGGGAGTTAACCCGAACACTGAAGCTTTCTTT